This TCR beta chain was found in a study of blood T cell repertoires in COVID-19. About the research overall: Whether acute or convalescent, the COVID-19 samples came from the United States, Italy and Spain.

Original analysis: Nucleated cell counts were estimated from reference gene primer amplification. Using immunoSEQ multiplex PCR, the repertoire was profiled, and TCRdb retains in-frame clones only, with some absent. D and trimming come from the DNA, and the V and J calls and clone size come from that table. The repertoire holds roughly 230,000 clones, with over 75% as singletons. Enrolled through a virtual design, the participants were between roughly 18 and 95 years of age and came from 24 US areas. Membership in each cohort depended on participant-reported clinical history. The CDR3 extends over 12 amino acids. The germline V and J ends were trimmed by 7 bases and 0 bases, with 9 bases remaining between them. Germline CDR1 reads SQVTM; CDR2 reads ANQGSEA.

V is TRBV29-1 and J is TRBJ1-1; unclear D gene. The TCR sequence derives from a man in his thirties or forties in a cohort exposed to, infected with or recovered from COVID-19 (not recorded which). The sequencing input was PBMCs or T cells enriched from blood (not recorded which). The DNA of the CDR3 is TGCAGCGCGAATCAGATGAACACTGAAGCTTTCTTT. This sequence encodes CSANQMNTEAFF.